Detailed here is one T cell receptor (beta chain). These data come from a study of blood T cell repertoires in COVID-19. Study-level background: Sites across the United States, Italy and Spain contributed samples from acute and convalescent COVID-19. T cells, B-cell-depleted T cells, or PBMCs provided the cDNA or gDNA that served as material.

In the authors' workflow: Amplification from reference gene primers served as the basis for estimated nucleated cell counts. Only in-frame clones appear in the TCRdb table, and some are missing; sequencing was by immunoSEQ multiplex PCR. V and J calls and clone size are given by that table; D and trimming were obtained from the DNA. The table includes about 26,000 clones, 88% detected once. V was clipped by 3 bases and J by 2 bases; unmatched bases: 17. This CDR3 has 20 residues. In germline, CDR1 is LGHNT, CDR2 FRNRAP. The receptor comes from a man aged 65 to 79 with acute or convalescent COVID-19. The specimen sequenced was peripheral blood. The V call is TRBV12-5, the J call TRBJ1-5; TRBD1 matches at 9 bases. The DNA for the CDR3 is TGTGCTAGTGGTTTCCAATCACCGGGACAGGGAATAAGTGGCAATCAGCCCCAGCATTTT. It codes for CASGFQSPGQGISGNQPQHF.